This TCR beta chain originates from a study of tumor-infiltrating lymphocytes in glioblastoma multiforme. Study conclusions and caveats: RNA-based TCR sequencing may distort clone frequencies, since cells carry unequal TCR transcript numbers. Only one glioblastoma patient had TCR and mutation analysis.

Multiple V-beta primers and a C-beta primer amplified TCRB from RNA. TCRdb reprocessed the multiplex PCR reads with MiXCR, giving one entry per CDR3 protein. The sample lists about 10,000 distinct CDR3 sequences; around two thirds were seen once. In regard to this clonotype: Its cognate antigen is unknown.

The sample was brain tumor tissue. This clonotype was sampled from a male donor with glioblastoma.

The CDR3 DNA reads as TGTGCCAGCAGCGAGGCCCTGAATCCCTACAGTGTGCAGTTCTTC. Translating gives CASSEALNPYSVQFF. This sequence joins TRBV6-5 and TRBJ2-1; no reliable D call. The length of the CDR3 is 15 residues. V shed 6 bases and J shed 12 bases, with 24 bases lying between them. Germline CDR1 and CDR2: MNHEY and SVGAGI.